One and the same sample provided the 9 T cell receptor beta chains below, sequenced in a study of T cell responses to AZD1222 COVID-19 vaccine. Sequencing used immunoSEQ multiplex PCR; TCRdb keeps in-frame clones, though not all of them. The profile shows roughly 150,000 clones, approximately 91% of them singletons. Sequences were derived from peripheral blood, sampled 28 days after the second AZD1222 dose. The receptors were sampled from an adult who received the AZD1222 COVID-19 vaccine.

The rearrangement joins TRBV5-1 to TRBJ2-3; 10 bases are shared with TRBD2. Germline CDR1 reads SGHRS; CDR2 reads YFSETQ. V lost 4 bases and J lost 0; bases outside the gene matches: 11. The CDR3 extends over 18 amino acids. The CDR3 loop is CASSPALAGVGSTDTQYF. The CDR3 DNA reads TGCGCCAGCAGCCCAGCCCTAGCGGGAGTTGGGAGCACAGATACGCAGTATTTT.

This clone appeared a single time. CDR3 residues: CASSLLTSGRAADTQYF. CDR3 coding DNA: TGTGCCAGCAGCCTGCTGACTAGCGGGAGGGCCGCAGATACGCAGTATTTT. This sequence joins TRBV3-1 (or the pseudogene TRBV3-2) and TRBJ2-3; TRBD2 matches 14 bases. The CDR3 is 17 amino acids. Trimming at V came to 4 bases and at J to 4 bases, leaving 7 bases not matched to a gene. CDR1 and CDR2 from the germline V gene are LGHDT and YNNKEL (reference sequence).

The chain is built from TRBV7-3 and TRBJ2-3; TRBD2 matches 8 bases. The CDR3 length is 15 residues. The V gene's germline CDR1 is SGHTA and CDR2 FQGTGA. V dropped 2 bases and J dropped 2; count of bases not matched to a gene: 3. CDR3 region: CASSLAGGPTDTQYF. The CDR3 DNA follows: TGTGCCAGCAGCTTAGCGGGGGGACCCACAGATACGCAGTATTTT. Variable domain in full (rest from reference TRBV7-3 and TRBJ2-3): GAGVSQTPSNKVTEKGKYVELRCDPISGHTALYWYRQSLGQGPEFLIYFQGTGAADDSGLPNDRFFAVRPEGSVSTLKIQRTERGDSAVYLCASSLAGGPTDTQYFGPGTRLTVL.

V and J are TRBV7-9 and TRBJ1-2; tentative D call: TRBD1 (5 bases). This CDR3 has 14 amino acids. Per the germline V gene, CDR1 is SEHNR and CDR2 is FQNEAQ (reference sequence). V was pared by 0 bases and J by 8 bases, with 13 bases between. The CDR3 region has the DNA TGTGCCAGCAGCTTAGCGTGGGGGGGTGAAGGCTACACCTTC. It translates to CASSLAWGGEGYTF.

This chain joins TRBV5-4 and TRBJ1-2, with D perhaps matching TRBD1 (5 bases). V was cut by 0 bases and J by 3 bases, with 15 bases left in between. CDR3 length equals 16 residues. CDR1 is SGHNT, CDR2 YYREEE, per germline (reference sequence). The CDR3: CASSLESWDGDYGYTF. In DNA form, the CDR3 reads TGTGCCAGCAGCTTGGAGTCGTGGGACGGCGACTATGGCTACACCTTC.

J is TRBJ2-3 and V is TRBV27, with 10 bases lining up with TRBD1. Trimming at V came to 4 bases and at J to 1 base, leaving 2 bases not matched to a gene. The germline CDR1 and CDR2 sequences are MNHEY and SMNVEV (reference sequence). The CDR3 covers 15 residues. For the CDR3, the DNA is TGTGCCAGCAGTTGGGGGACAGGGGGCACAGATACGCAGTATTTT. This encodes CASSWGTGGTDTQYF.

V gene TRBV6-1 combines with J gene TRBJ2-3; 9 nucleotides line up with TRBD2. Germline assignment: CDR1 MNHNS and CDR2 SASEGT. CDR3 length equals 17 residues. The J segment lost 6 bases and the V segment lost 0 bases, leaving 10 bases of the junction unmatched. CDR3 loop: CASSEATRAGGFDTQYF. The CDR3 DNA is TGTGCCAGCAGTGAAGCGACAAGAGCGGGGGGTTTTGATACGCAGTATTTT.

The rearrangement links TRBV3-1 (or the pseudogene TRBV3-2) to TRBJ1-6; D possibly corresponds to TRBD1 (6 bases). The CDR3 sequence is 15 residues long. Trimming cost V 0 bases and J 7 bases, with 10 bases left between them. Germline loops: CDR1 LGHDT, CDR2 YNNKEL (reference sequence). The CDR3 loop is CASSQETGRNSPLHF. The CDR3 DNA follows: TGTGCCAGCAGCCAAGAAACAGGGCGGAATTCACCCCTCCACTTT.

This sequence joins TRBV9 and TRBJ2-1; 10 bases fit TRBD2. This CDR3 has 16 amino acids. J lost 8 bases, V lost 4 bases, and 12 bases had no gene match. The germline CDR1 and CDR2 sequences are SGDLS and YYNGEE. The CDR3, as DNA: TGTGCCAGCAGCCCCACTAGCGGGATAGGGTGGGATGAGCAGTTCTTC. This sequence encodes CASSPTSGIGWDEQFF. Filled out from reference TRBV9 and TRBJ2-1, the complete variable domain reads DSGVTQTPKHLITATGQRVTLRCSPRSGDLSVYWYQQSLDQGLQFLIQYYNGEERAKGNILERFSAQQFPDLHSELNLSSLELGDSALYFCASSPTSGIGWDEQFFGPGTRLTVL.